This T cell receptor (beta chain) is from a study of blood T cell repertoires in COVID-19. Study overall: The United States, Italy and Spain provided the acute and convalescent COVID-19 samples.

The method was immunoSEQ multiplex PCR; TCRdb's version includes in-frame clones alone and lacks a portion of them. The sample consists of approximately 290,000 clones, around 85% of them appearing once. The ends were cut back, 3 bases at V and 2 bases at J, with 10 bases in the middle. The germline CDR1 and CDR2 sequences are SEHNR and FQNEAQ (reference sequence). This CDR3 region has 14 residues. The J gene is TRBJ2-5, the V gene TRBV7-9; TRBD2 is a possible D gene (5 bases). The sequence derives from a woman aged 25 to 39 who had recovered from COVID-19. Sequencing was carried out using PBMCs or T cells enriched from blood (not recorded which). The CDR3 reads CASSFPGSQETQYF. CDR3 nucleotides: TGTGCCAGCAGCTTCCCGGGGTCGCAAGAGACCCAGTACTTC. The variable domain in full, with the rest retrieved from reference TRBV7-9 and TRBJ2-5, is DTGVSQNPRHKITKRGQNVTFRCDPISEHNRLYWYRQTLGQGPEFLTYFQNEAQLEKSRLLSDRFSAERPKGSFSTLEIQRTEQGDSAMYLCASSFPGSQETQYFGPGTRLLVL.